The source of this TCR beta chain is a study of shared clonotypes between healthy human individuals. Study-level findings and limits: The study drew on few donors, limiting represented genetic and exposure-history diversity.

Assay runs were performed at deep level. Original analysis: ImmunoSEQ only sent back junction sequences with no quality scores, so filtering was done differently. Only in-frame clones appear in the TCRdb table, and some are missing; sequencing was by immunoSEQ multiplex PCR. That table supplies the V and J calls and clone size; D and trimming were determined from the DNA. The data contain roughly 2 million clones, 90% to 95% of them singletons. V gave up 0 bases and J gave up 4 bases; unmatched junction bases: 8. This CDR3 is 17 amino acids long. The germline gives CDR1 KGHSH, CDR2 LQKENI. CD4+ cells underwent separation, giving CD45RA+ naive and CD45RA-negative memory subsets. As regards this clone: Its antigen is not identified.

This clonotype was obtained from a man aged 18 to 29 in good health. Sequenced sample: naive CD4+ T cells sorted from blood. Subset denoted: CD45RA+ positively selected. The chain couples TRBV18 to TRBJ2-3; TRBD2 matches 9 bases. DNA of the CDR3: TGTGCCAGCTCACCACCTACGCGGGAGGGCTTGGCAGATACGCAGTATTTT. Its translation: CASSPPTREGLADTQYF.